Presented here are 20 T cell receptor beta chains from one specimen sequenced in a study of T cells in Graves' hyperthyroidism and ophthalmopathy. Researchers took RNA transcripts and amplified the TCR beta CDR3 regions from them. First-round RT-PCR with HTBI primers amplified the TCR CDR3 region. A single record per CDR3 protein comes from TCRdb applying MiXCR to the multiplex PCR reads. Among under 700,000 distinct CDR3 sequences listed, 16% were seen once. The sample taken for sequencing was blood. The origin of the receptors is a woman aged 18-29 years with Graves' hyperthyroidism.

The CDR3 loop is CASSQDSGSSYNEQFF. CDR3 DNA sequence: TGTGCCAGCAGCCAAGATAGCGGGAGCTCCTACAATGAGCAGTTCTTC. The chain has TRBV3-1 and TRBJ2-1; 9 nucleotides line up with TRBD2. J lost 0 bases, V lost 0 bases, and 0 bases had no gene match. CDR3 length equals 16 residues. Germline CDR1 LGHDT, CDR2 YNNKEL (reference sequence).

With regard to this clonotype: With a much larger clone just one base away, this may be a read error. V is TRBV12-3 or TRBV12-4 and J is TRBJ1-2; D is perhaps TRBD1 (6 bases). The CDR3 runs 14 residues. The ends were cut back, 3 bases at V and 3 bases at J, with 11 bases in the middle. DNA for the CDR3: TGTGCCAGCAGTTTTGGGGGCAGGGACTATGGCTACACCTTC. Its protein is CASSFGGRDYGYTF.

This clonotype showed up many times. CDR3 region: CASSLEWTGNEQYF. CDR3 in DNA: TGCGCCAGCAGCTTAGAATGGACAGGTAACGAGCAGTACTTC. The rearrangement links TRBV5-1 to TRBJ2-7, with 7 bases aligning to TRBD1. Germline CDR1 SGHRS, CDR2 YFSETQ. This CDR3 is built from 14 residues. After removal of 2 bases from V and 5 bases from J, the junction contained 7 bases not matched to a gene.

The chain couples TRBV20-1 to TRBJ2-5; TRBD1 aligns across 7 bases. The V segment lost 3 bases and the J segment 1 base; nucleotides outside the gene matches: 2. This CDR3 has 13 residues. The germline V gene encodes CDR1 DFQATT and CDR2 SNEGSKA (reference sequence). For the CDR3, the DNA is TGCAGTGCTAGGACAGGGTTCCAAGAGACCCAGTACTTC. Its protein is CSARTGFQETQYF.

The chain has TRBV11-2 and TRBJ2-1; TRBD2 might be the D (6 bases). This CDR3 has 15 amino acids. Germline CDR1 SGHAT, CDR2 FQNNGV. The V end was cut by 5 bases, the J end by 6 bases, with 17 bases between. The CDR3 reads CASSKTSSSVNEQFF. The CDR3 DNA reads TGTGCCAGCAGCAAGACTAGTTCCTCAGTCAATGAGCAGTTCTTC.

This clonotype was observed at least ten times. The chain is built from TRBV18 and TRBJ2-5; D possibly corresponds to TRBD1 (6 bases). The CDR3 length is 14 residues. CDR1 KGHSH and CDR2 LQKENI come from the germline V gene. Trimming stripped 6 bases from V and 4 bases from J, with 15 bases between. CDR3 sequence (DNA): TGTGCCAGCTCGCCAGCGCAGGGGCCAGAGACCCAGTACTTC. Its translation: CASSPAQGPETQYF.

This rearrangement joins TRBV12-3 or TRBV12-4 to TRBJ1-4; a weak D match, TRBD1 (5 bases). The CDR3 runs to 14 residues. V lost 3 bases, J lost 6 bases, and 11 bases lay in between. CDR3 DNA: TGTGCCAGCAGTTTGGGAGGGGAGGATGAAAAACTGTTTTTT. It codes for CASSLGGEDEKLFF.

This clonotype was detected ten times or more. V usage is TRBV30 and J usage is TRBJ1-4; tentative D call: TRBD1 (6 bases). Germline CDR1 GTSNPN, CDR2 SVGIG (reference sequence). The V gene lost 4 bases and the J gene lost 5 bases, with 14 bases spanning the gap. The CDR3 length is 14 residues. CDR3 nucleotides: TGTGCCTGGAATACGGGGGCGCGAAATGAAAAACTGTTTTTT. Translating gives CAWNTGARNEKLFF.

This clonotype was counted at least ten times. An end of the junction does not agree with germline; a read error may underlie this. This chain connects TRBV20-1 to TRBJ1-5; 10 bases match TRBD1. CDR1 and CDR2 from the germline V gene are DFQATT and SNEGSKA (reference sequence). This CDR3 spans 17 amino acids. This CDR3 is CGTTDRGRRESNQPQHF. DNA of the CDR3: TGTGGGACAACCGACAGGGGGCGAAGGGAAAGCAATCAGCCCCAGCATTTT.

V gene TRBV12-5 combines with J gene TRBJ2-2; 8 bases match TRBD1. Germline V gives CDR1 LGHNT, CDR2 FRNRAP. After removal of 5 bases from V and 7 bases from J, the junction contained 6 bases not matched to a gene. This CDR3 is 14 amino acids long. The CDR3 bases are TGTGCTAGTGGTCTGACAGGGGCCGGCGGGGAGCTGTTTTTT. It yields the protein CASGLTGAGGELFF.

This clonotype was seen a handful of times. The genes are TRBV24-1 and TRBJ1-2; 8 positions agree with TRBD1. The CDR3 covers 15 residues. J gave up 4 bases and V 5 bases, and 8 bases lay outside the gene matches. Germline V lookup: CDR1 KGHDR, CDR2 SFDVKD. In DNA form, the CDR3 reads TGTGCCACCAGTGCCGTTGGACAGGGCGGCTATGGCTACACCTTC. It specifies CATSAVGQGGYGYTF.

The table lists this clonotype with a few counts. The rearrangement links TRBV27 to TRBJ2-7; no clear D gene. The V gene's germline CDR1 is MNHEY and CDR2 SMNVEV (reference sequence). Trimming removed 0 bases from V and 2 bases from J, with 11 bases in between. This CDR3 spans 15 amino acids. CDR3 sequence: CASSLSGRAAYEQYF. The CDR3 DNA is TGTGCCAGCAGTTTATCGGGTAGGGCTGCCTACGAGCAGTACTTC.

This clonotype was seen many times. V is TRBV15 and J is TRBJ1-5, with D unclear. Germline CDR1 LNHNV, CDR2 YYDKDF (reference sequence). This CDR3 has 18 residues. V was cut by 0 bases and J by 4 bases, with 19 bases left in between. CDR3 sequence reads: CATSRDSVRREGNQPQHF. CDR3 nucleotides: TGTGCCACCAGCAGAGATTCCGTCCGTAGAGAGGGAAATCAGCCCCAGCATTTT.

This clonotype has ten or more counts. The V gene is TRBV20-1, the J gene TRBJ2-1; 8 bases are shared with TRBD1. V was pared by 1 base and J by 6 bases, with 8 bases of the junction left unmatched. This CDR3 contains 15 residues. Germline CDR1 and CDR2: DFQATT and SNEGSKA (reference sequence). The CDR3 protein is CSARGARGRSNEQFF. CDR3 nucleotides: TGCAGTGCTAGAGGTGCCAGGGGGCGTAGCAATGAGCAGTTCTTC.

This clonotype has only a few counts. In DNA form, the CDR3 reads TGTGCCAGCAGCTTAGCGAAAGGGGGTAGTAAGGAAAAACTGTTTTTT. As protein: CASSLAKGGSKEKLFF. The chain links TRBV7-8 to TRBJ1-4; weak D call: TRBD1 (6 bases). The CDR3 contains 16 residues. V was pared by 0 bases and J by 8 bases, with 16 bases between. CDR1 is SGHVS, CDR2 FQNEAQ, per germline.

This clonotype showed up many times. This chain joins TRBV20-1 and TRBJ1-6; D is unclear. V shed 0 bases and J shed 6 bases, with 12 bases lying between them. In germline, CDR1 is DFQATT, CDR2 SNEGSKA (reference sequence). This CDR3 is built from 15 residues. CDR3 region: CSARDVTDSNSPLHF. The CDR3 bases are TGCAGTGCTAGAGATGTCACGGACTCTAATTCACCCCTCCACTTT.

This clonotype was seen more than once but under ten times. The V call is TRBV27, the J call TRBJ1-5, with a possible D match to TRBD1 (6 bases). Trimming left V 6 bases short and J 11 bases short, with 11 bases between. Looked up from germline, CDR1 is MNHEY and CDR2 is SMNVEV (reference sequence). The CDR3 contains 11 residues. The CDR3 nucleotides are TGTGCCAGCAGCCGCGACAGGTCCCAGCATTTT. It yields the protein CASSRDRSQHF.

Worth noting for this clonotype: Possible read error: a much larger clone is one base away. This sequence joins TRBV28 and TRBJ2-2; 12 bases align to TRBD2. Per the germline V gene, CDR1 is MDHEN and CDR2 is SYDVKM. The CDR3 covers 16 residues. The CDR3 protein is CASSLGLAGNTGEPFF. CDR3 coding DNA: TGTGCCAGCAGTTTAGGACTAGCGGGGAACACCGGGGAGCCGTTTTTT.

About this clonotype: A read error may explain this, as a much larger clone is one base away. V and J are TRBV7-9 and TRBJ2-1; D unclear. The germline V gene has CDR1 SEHNR and CDR2 FQNEAQ (reference sequence). The germline V and J ends were trimmed by 4 bases and 10 bases, with 11 bases remaining between them. This CDR3 is built from 12 residues. CDR3 nucleotide sequence: TGTGCCAGCAGCTCCCTACTCGCCGAGCAGTTCTTC. Its protein is CASSSLLAEQFF.

This clonotype has a count of ten or more. J is TRBJ2-7 and V is TRBV20-1; D ambiguous. CDR3 length equals 10 residues. Trimming took 6 bases from V and 2 from J, leaving 5 bases between them. CDR1 and CDR2 (germline): DFQATT, SNEGSKA (reference sequence). This CDR3 is CSASPYEQYF. The DNA for the CDR3 is TGCAGTGCCTCCCCCTACGAGCAGTACTTC.